The rows below give T cell receptor beta chains drawn from one sample of a study of blood T cells in healthy people across ages. TCRdb ran MiXCR on the 5' RACE reads and lists one entry per CDR3 protein. The sample has 550,000 to 650,000 distinct CDR3 sequences; over 25% are singletons. The sample was also linked to a second study, of T cells of mothers and their children.

Material: blood. The source of these receptors is a boy aged 2 to 10 in good health. Both conserved end residues are part of each CDR3. D genes are given only for firm matches. Clone sizes are given selectively: once, few, many, or a class where the clone is expanded.

D: .; J: TRBJ2-7; length: 18; V: TRBV29-1; size: .; DNA: TGCAGCGTTGAAGATAGACGAGGTGTGTCTCTCAGCTCCTACGAGCAGTACTTC; CDR3: CSVEDRRGVSLSSYEQYF
D: TRBD1; J: TRBJ2-7; length: 16; V: TRBV7-2; size: .; DNA: TGTGCCAGCAGCTTGGTAGGACAGGGGGGCTCCTACGAGCAGTACTTC; CDR3: CASSLVGQGGSYEQYF
D: .; J: TRBJ2-2; length: 13; V: TRBV5-5; size: .; DNA: TGTGCCAGCAGCTTTTGGGGGTCCGGGGAGCTGTTTTTT; CDR3: CASSFWGSGELFF
D: TRBD1; J: TRBJ1-4; length: 15; V: TRBV7-2; size: few; DNA: TGTGCCAGCAGCTTAGAGGGGACAGGGATTGAAAAACTGTTTTTT; CDR3: CASSLEGTGIEKLFF
D: .; J: TRBJ1-1; length: 14; V: TRBV20-1; size: .; DNA: TGCAGTGCTAGAGATCCCGTTAAGAACACTGAAGCTTTCTTT; CDR3: CSARDPVKNTEAFF
D: .; J: TRBJ2-3; length: 14; V: TRBV7-9; size: .; DNA: TGTGCCAGCAGCACCCTCGTCAAGGGGGATACGCAGTATTTT; CDR3: CASSTLVKGDTQYF
D: .; J: TRBJ2-2; length: 14; V: TRBV10-3; size: .; DNA: TGTGCCATCAAGGGGGGAGACGGTACCGGGGAGCTGTTTTTT; CDR3: CAIKGGDGTGELFF
D: TRBD2; J: TRBJ2-7; length: 11; V: TRBV20-1; size: .; DNA: TGCAGTGCTAGAAGCGGGGTGGGGCAGTACTTC; CDR3: CSARSGVGQYF
D: .; J: TRBJ2-2; length: 15; V: TRBV20-1; size: few; DNA: TGCAGTGTTCGCCAGGGGCCGCGGGACACCGGGGAGCTGTTTTTT; CDR3: CSVRQGPRDTGELFF
D: .; J: TRBJ2-3; length: 14; V: TRBV7-9; size: .; DNA: TGTGCCAGCAGCGATTTGGTCGGGACAGATACGCAGTATTTT; CDR3: CASSDLVGTDTQYF
D: TRBD2; J: TRBJ2-3; length: 14; V: TRBV13; size: once; DNA: TGTGCCAGCAGCTTAGCAGCGGGGGGTTATACGCAGTATTTT; CDR3: CASSLAAGGYTQYF